This T cell receptor beta chain was identified during a study of graft-versus-host responses after intestinal transplantation (dated by TCRdb to 2020 to 2022). About the full investigation: Recipients received multivisceral, liver-intestinal, or isolated intestinal transplants. Every recipient was given anti-thymocyte globulin induction, then maintenance tacrolimus and steroids for roughly three years. After intestinal transplantation, graft-versus-host and host-versus-graft alloreactive T cell clones were followed in the graft, circulation and bone marrow using bulk TCR-beta CDR3 sequencing. Alloreactive clones were identified by sequencing pre-transplant mixed lymphocyte reaction products and comparing them with unstimulated pre-transplant donor and recipient T cells. Of the roughly 24 intestinal transplant recipients enrolled in the cohort, one of whom was a retransplant, 3 patients without pretransplant specimens were excluded. Donor T cell macrochimerism was defined as a peak of at least 4% donor T cells among recipient peripheral blood mononuclear cells. Rather than being sequenced by the commercial service, samples from a few later patients were sequenced in-house on an Illumina MiSeq and processed with MiXCR.

This clone was seen only a few times. Its antigen specificity is not known. It has no much larger one-base neighbor in the sample; base qualities were not kept. Here is what the overall study found, with its caveats: Patients with donor T cell macrochimerism had high GvH to HvG T cell clonal ratios in their allografts. Early after transplant, peak levels of circulating GvH clones were associated with declines in HvG clones. Conclusions were limited by the relatively low number and heterogeneity of intestinal transplant patients. GvH clones were detected in recipient bone marrow, and some of these GvH clones were observed earlier in ileal mucosa or blood, consistent with an intestinal mucosal origin.

Trimming costs V 6 bases and J 2 bases, and their ends lie 8 bases apart. The CDR3 numbers 12 residues from cysteine through phenylalanine. Only CDR3 DNA is held: 36 bases, read in frame from base 1. CDR1 and CDR2 (MNHNY, SVGAGI) derive from the germline V gene (reference sequence). The sample's time point label is to be understood as: cells obtained before transplantation from donor or recipient. CD3+CD4+ and CD3+CD8+ populations were FACS-sorted from unstimulated pre-transplant donor and recipient cells taken from spleen or lymph nodes. To prepare the library, the immunoSEQ multiplex PCR assay was applied. For most patients, genomic DNA was isolated with the Qiagen DNeasy Blood and Tissue Kit and shipped frozen to Adaptive Biotechnologies for TCR sequencing. For most patients, genomic DNA was subjected to high-throughput TCR-beta CDR3 sequencing by Adaptive Biotechnologies. Regarding the original processing steps: TCR sequencing data were retrieved from Adaptive's ImmunoSEQ software for 15 to 20 patients, whereas a few other patients were processed with MiXCR and VDJtools. To correct CD4 versus CD8 sorting errors, sequences present in both subsets at a frequency ratio below 5:1 were removed. CDR3 nucleotide sequences shared by donor and recipient were removed because the origin of these sequences could not be assigned. To count as alloreactive, a clone needed at least 2-fold expansion over unstimulated cells and a minimum CFSE-low frequency of 0.002% (template counts) or 0.001% (read counts). Mappable clones were those detected in sequenced pre-transplant spleen, lymph node, or MLR CFSE-low populations of the donor or recipient. Cumulative frequency of alloreactive clones was calculated as a percentage of all sequences weighted by copy number. Imported from immuneACCESS, the table was reduced by TCRdb to in-frame sequences with V and J called. These copies leave out some clones; in studies compared against another copy, an unresolved V gene accounts for under half, and the cause of the remainder is not known. V, J and clone size reflect that table, while D and trimming were determined from the DNA. The sample yields roughly 100,000 clones; roughly 92% were counted once. The ten top clones hold roughly 0.069% of the sample.

The TCR originated in a human donor who was the organ donor for an intestinal transplant. The source was unstimulated CD8+ T cells sorted from spleen or lymph node cells, collected before transplant. This receptor chain uses TRBV6-6 and TRBJ2-7; a tentative D match to TRBD1 spans 5 bases. The nucleotides read TGTGCCAGCAGGGGGCCCGCCTACGAGCAGTACTTC. It is translated as CASRGPAYEQYF.